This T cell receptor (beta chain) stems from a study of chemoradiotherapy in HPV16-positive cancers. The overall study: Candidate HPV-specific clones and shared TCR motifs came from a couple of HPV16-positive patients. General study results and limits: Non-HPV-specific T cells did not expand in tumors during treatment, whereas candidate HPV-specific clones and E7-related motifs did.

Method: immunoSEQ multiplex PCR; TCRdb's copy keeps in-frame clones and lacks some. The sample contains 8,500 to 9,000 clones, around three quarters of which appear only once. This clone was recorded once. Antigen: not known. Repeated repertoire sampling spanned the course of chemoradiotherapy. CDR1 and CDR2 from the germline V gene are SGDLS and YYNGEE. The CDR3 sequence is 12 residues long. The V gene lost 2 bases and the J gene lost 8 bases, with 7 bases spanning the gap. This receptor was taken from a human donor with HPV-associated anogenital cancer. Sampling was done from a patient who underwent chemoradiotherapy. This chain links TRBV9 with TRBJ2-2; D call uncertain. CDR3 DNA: TGTGCCAGCAGCGTGACCGCTGGGGAGCTGTTTTTT. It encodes CASSVTAGELFF. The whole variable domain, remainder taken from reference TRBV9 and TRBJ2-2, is DSGVTQTPKHLITATGQRVTLRCSPRSGDLSVYWYQQSLDQGLQFLIQYYNGEERAKGNILERFSAQQFPDLHSELNLSSLELGDSALYFCASSVTAGELFFGEGSRLTVL.